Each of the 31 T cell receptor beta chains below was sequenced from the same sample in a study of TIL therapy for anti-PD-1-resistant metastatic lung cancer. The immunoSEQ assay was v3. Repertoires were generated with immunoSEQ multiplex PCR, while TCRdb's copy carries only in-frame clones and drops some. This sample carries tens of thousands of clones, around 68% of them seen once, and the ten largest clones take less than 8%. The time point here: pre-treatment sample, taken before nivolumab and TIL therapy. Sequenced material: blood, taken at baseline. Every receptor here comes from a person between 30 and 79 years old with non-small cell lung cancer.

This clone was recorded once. The chain's CDR3 is CAISGSGDTQYF. CDR3 coding DNA: TGTGCCATCAGTGGTTCAGGGGATACGCAGTATTTT. V is TRBV10-3 and J is TRBJ2-3; D is perhaps TRBD1 (5 bases). CDR1 is ENHRY, CDR2 SYGVKD, per germline. This CDR3 spans 12 amino acids. With 4 bases removed from V and 6 bases from J, the gap between germline ends came to 8 bases.

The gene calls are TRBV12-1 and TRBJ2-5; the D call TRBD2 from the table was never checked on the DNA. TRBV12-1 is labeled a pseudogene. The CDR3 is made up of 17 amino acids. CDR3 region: CASSWQASGAYRETQYF. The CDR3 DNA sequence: TGTGCCAGCAGCTGGCAGGCTAGCGGGGCTTACAGGGAGACCCAGTACTTC.

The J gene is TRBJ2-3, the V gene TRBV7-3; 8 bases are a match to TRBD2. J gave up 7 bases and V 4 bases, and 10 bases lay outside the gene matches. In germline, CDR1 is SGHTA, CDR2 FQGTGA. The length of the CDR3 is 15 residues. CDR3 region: CASSSHPGGGNTQYF. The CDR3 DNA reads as TGTGCCAGCAGCTCCCACCCTGGCGGGGGGAATACGCAGTATTTT.

CDR3 region: CASSLERAGEFYGYTF. The CDR3 nucleotides read TGTGCCAGCAGCTTGGAAAGGGCAGGAGAATTCTATGGCTACACCTTC. The chain uses TRBV7-9 and TRBJ1-2; no definite D call. Germline V lookup: CDR1 SEHNR, CDR2 FQNEAQ (reference sequence). The CDR3 loop spans 16 amino acids. With 3 bases removed from V and 4 bases from J, the gap between germline ends came to 18 bases. Drawing the rest from reference TRBV7-9 and TRBJ1-2, the complete variable domain is DTGVSQNPRHKITKRGQNVTFRCDPISEHNRLYWYRQTLGQGPEFLTYFQNEAQLEKSRLLSDRFSAERPKGSFSTLEIQRTEQGDSAMYLCASSLERAGEFYGYTFGSGTRLTVV.

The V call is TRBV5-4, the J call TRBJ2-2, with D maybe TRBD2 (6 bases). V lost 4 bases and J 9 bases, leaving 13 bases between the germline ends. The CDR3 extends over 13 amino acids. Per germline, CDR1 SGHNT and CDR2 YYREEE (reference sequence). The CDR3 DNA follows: TGTGCCAGCAGCCGCTCGGGGGATCGGGAGCTGTTTTTT. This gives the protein CASSRSGDRELFF.

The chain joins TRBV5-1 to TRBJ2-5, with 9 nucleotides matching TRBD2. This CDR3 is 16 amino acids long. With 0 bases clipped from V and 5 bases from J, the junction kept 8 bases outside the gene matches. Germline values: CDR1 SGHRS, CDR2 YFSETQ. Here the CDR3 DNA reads TGCGCCAGCAGCTTGGCGGGGGCGGGGGGGATGGAGACCCAGTACTTC. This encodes CASSLAGAGGMETQYF.

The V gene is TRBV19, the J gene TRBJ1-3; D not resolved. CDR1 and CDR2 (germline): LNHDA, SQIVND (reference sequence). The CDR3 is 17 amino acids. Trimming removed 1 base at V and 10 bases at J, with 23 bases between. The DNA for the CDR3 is TGTGCCAGTAGTATAGGTACCCTAGGCAATGAGAGAAGGACCATATATTTT. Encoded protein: CASSIGTLGNERRTIYF.

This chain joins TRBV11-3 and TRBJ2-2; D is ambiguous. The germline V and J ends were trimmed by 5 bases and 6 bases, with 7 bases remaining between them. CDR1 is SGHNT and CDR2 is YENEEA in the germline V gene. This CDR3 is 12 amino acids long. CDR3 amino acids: CASSPLSGELFF. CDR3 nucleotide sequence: TGTGCCAGCAGCCCCCTTTCCGGGGAGCTGTTTTTT.

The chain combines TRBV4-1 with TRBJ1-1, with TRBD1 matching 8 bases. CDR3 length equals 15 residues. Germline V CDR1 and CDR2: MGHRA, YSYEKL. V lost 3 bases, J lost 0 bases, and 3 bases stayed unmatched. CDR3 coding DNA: TGCGCCAGCAGCCACGGGGACAGGCTGAACACTGAAGCTTTCTTT. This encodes CASSHGDRLNTEAFF.

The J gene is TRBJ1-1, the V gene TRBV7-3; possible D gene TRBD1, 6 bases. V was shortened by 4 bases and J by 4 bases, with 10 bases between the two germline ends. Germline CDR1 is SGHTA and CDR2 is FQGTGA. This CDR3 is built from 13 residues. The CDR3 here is CASSYGQFTEAFF. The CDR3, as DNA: TGTGCCAGCAGCTATGGACAGTTCACTGAAGCTTTCTTT.

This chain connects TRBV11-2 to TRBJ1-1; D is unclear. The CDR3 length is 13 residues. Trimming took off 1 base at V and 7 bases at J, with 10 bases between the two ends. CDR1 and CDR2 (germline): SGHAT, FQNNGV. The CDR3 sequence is CASSLVAGLEAFF. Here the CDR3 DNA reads TGTGCCAGCAGCTTAGTAGCAGGCCTTGAAGCTTTCTTT.

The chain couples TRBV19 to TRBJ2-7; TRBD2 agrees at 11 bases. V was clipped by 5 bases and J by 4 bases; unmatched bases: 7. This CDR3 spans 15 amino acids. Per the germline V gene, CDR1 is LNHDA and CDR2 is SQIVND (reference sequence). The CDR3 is CASSPLGLAEYEQYF. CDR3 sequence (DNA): TGTGCCAGTAGTCCACTGGGACTAGCGGAGTACGAGCAGTACTTC.

The CDR3 DNA reads as TGTGCCAGCAGCAGGACTAGCGGGGGGAACAATGAGCAGTTCTTC. The encoded protein is CASSRTSGGNNEQFF. This chain uses TRBV7-9 with TRBJ2-1; 14 bases align to TRBD2. CDR1 is SEHNR, CDR2 FQNEAQ, per germline (reference sequence). V lost 5 bases to trimming and J lost 5 bases; unmatched junction nucleotides: 2. This CDR3 has 15 residues.

The CDR3 bases are TGTGCCAGCAGCTTAATCGGGACAGCAAACAATGAGCAGTTCTTC. Translating gives CASSLIGTANNEQFF. This chain connects TRBV7-9 to TRBJ2-1; 7 positions agree with TRBD1. Germline V gene lookup returns CDR1 SEHNR and CDR2 FQNEAQ (reference sequence). CDR3 length: 15 residues. With 2 bases clipped from V and 5 bases from J, the junction kept 6 bases outside the gene matches.

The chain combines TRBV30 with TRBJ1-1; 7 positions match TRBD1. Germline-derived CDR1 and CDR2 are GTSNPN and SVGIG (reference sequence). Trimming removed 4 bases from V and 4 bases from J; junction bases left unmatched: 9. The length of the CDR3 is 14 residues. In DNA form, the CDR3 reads TGTGCCTGGATGGGGGACAGCTTACGCACTGAAGCTTTCTTT. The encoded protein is CAWMGDSLRTEAFF.

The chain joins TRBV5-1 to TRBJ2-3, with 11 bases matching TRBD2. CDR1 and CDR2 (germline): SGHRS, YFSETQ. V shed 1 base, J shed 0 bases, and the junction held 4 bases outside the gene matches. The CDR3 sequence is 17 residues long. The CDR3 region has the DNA TGCGCCAGCAGCTTGCCTAGCGGGGGGCAAAGCACAGATACGCAGTATTTT. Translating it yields CASSLPSGGQSTDTQYF.

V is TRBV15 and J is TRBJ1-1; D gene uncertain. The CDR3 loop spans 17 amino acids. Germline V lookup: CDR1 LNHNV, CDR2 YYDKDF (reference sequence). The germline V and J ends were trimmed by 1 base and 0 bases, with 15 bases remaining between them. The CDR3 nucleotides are TGTGCCACCAGCAGAGGCGATGGGGATCCCTTGAACACTGAAGCTTTCTTT. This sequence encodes CATSRGDGDPLNTEAFF.

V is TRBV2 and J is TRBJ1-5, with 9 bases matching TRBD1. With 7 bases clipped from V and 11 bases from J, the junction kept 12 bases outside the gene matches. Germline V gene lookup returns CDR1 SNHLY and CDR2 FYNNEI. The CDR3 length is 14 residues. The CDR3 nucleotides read TGTGCCAGCACCCTGGACAGGGGCTTATTTTCCCAGCATTTT. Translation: CASTLDRGLFSQHF.

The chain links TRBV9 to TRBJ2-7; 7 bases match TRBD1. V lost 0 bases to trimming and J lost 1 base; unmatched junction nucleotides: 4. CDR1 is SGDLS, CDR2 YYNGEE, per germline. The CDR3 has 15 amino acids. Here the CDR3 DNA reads TGTGCCAGCAGCGTAGGGCAGGGGGTTTCCTACGAGCAGTACTTC. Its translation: CASSVGQGVSYEQYF.

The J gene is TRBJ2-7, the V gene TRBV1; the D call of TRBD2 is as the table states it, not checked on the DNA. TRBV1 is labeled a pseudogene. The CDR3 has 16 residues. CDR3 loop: CTSSQDERVSSYEQYF. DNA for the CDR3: TGCACCAGCAGCCAAGATGAGCGGGTGAGCTCCTACGAGCAGTACTTC.

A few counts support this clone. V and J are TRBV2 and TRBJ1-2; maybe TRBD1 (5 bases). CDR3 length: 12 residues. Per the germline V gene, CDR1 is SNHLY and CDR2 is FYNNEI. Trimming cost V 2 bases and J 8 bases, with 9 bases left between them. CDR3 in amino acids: CASSETGFGYTF. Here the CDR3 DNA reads TGTGCCAGCAGTGAAACAGGATTCGGCTACACCTTC. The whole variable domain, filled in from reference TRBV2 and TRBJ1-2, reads EPEVTQTPSHQVTQMGQEVILRCVPISNHLYFYWYRQILGQKVEFLVSFYNNEISEKSEIFDDQFSVERPDGSNFTLKIRSTKLEDSAMYFCASSETGFGYTFGSGTRLTVV.

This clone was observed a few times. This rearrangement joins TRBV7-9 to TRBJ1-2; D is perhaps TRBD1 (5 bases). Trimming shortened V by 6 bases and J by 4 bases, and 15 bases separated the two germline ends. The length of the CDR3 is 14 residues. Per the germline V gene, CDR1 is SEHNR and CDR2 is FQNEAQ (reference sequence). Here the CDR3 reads CASSRGPALYGYTF. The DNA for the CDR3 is TGTGCCAGCAGTCGGGGACCGGCCCTCTATGGCTACACCTTC.

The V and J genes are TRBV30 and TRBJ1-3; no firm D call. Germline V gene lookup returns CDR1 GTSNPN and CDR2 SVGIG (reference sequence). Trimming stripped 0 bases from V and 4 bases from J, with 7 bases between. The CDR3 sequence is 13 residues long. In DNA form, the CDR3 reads TGTGCCTGGAGTGTAAATTCCGGAAACACCATATATTTT. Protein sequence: CAWSVNSGNTIYF.

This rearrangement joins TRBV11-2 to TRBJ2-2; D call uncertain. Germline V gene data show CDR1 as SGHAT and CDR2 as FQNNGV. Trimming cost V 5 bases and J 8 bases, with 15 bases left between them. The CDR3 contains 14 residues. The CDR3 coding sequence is TGTGCCAGCAGCCCAAACACAGCACGGGGGGAGCTGTTTTTT. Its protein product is CASSPNTARGELFF.

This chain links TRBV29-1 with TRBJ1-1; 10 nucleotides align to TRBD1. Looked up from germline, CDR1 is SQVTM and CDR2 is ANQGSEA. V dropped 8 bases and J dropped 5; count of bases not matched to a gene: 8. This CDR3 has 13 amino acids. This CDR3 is CSSGRTGGTEAFF. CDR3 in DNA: TGCAGCTCAGGAAGGACAGGGGGAACTGAAGCTTTCTTT.

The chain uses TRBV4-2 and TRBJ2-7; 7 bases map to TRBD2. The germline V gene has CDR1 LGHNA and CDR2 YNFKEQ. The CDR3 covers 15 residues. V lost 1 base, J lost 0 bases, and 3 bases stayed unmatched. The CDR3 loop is CASSQGLAGSYEQYF. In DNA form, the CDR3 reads TGTGCCAGCAGCCAAGGGTTAGCGGGCTCCTACGAGCAGTACTTC.

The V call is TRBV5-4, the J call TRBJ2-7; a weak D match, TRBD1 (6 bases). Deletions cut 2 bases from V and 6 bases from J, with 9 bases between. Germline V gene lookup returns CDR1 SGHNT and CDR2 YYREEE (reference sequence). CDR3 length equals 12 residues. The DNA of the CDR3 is TGTGCCAGCAGCTTTCAGGGGCGCGAGCAGTACTTC. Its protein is CASSFQGREQYF.

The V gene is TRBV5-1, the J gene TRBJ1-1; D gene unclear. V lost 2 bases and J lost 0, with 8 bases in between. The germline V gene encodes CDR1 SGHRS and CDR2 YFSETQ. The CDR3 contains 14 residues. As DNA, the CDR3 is TGCGCCAGCAGCTTCGCGGCGATGAACACTGAAGCTTTCTTT. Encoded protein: CASSFAAMNTEAFF.

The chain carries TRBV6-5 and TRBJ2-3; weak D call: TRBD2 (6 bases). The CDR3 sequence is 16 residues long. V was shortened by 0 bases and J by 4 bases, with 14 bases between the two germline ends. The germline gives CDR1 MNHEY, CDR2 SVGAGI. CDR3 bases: TGTGCCAGCAGTTACTCGAATGCGGGACCCCCAGATACGCAGTATTTT. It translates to CASSYSNAGPPDTQYF.

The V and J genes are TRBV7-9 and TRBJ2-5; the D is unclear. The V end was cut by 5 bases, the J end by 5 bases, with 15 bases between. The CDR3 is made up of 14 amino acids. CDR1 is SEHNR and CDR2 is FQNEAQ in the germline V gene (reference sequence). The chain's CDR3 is CASSPPKVAETQYF. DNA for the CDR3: TGTGCCAGCAGCCCCCCCAAGGTGGCGGAGACCCAGTACTTC.

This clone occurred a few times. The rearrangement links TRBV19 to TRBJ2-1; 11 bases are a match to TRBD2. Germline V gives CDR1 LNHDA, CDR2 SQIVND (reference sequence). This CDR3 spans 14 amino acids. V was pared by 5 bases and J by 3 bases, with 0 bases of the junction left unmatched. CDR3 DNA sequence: TGTGCCAGTAGTCTAGCGGGAGGCTACAATGAGCAGTTCTTC. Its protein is CASSLAGGYNEQFF.